This TCR beta chain derives from a study of identical twins. TCRdb reprocessed the 5' RACE reads with MiXCR, giving one entry per CDR3 protein. The sample consists of some 500,000 distinct CDR3 sequences, roughly an eighth of them appearing once. This clonotype was recorded a few times. V gave up 5 bases and J gave up 0 bases, with 14 bases separating them. Per germline, CDR1 SGHVS and CDR2 FQNEAQ. The CDR3 contains 16 residues. The same sample was also used in a study of yellow fever vaccine responses in identical twins.

The chain recombines TRBV7-8 with TRBJ1-3; D remains ambiguous. This sequence originates from a woman between 18 and 29 years old in good health. The sequenced sample consisted of CD4+ T cells sorted from blood. The DNA of the CDR3 is TGTGCCAGCAGCCCGTCCCGTATAAGCTCTGGAAACACCATATATTTT. Residues: CASSPSRISSGNTIYF.